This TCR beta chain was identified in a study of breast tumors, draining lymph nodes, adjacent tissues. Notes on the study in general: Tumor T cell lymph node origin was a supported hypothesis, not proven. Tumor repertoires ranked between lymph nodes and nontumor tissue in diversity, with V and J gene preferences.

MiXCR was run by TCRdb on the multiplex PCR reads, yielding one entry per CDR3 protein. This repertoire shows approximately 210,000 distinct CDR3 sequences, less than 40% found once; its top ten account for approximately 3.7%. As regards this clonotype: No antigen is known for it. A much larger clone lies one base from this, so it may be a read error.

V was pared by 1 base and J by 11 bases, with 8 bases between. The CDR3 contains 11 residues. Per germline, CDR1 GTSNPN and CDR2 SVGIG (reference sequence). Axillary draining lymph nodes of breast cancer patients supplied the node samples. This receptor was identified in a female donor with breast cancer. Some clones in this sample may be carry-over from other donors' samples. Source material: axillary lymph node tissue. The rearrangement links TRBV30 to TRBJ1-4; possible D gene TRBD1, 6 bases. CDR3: CAWSGGAKLFF. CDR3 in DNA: TGTGCCTGGAGTGGGGGGGCCAAACTGTTTTTT.